This TCR beta chain was identified during a study of cytomegalovirus exposure and HLA in healthy donors. About this clone itself: As yet, its antigen is unknown.

A roughly 120-subject validation cohort, separate from the 666-subject first cohort, supplied the donors. Trimming stripped 3 bases from V and 1 base from J, with 6 bases between. This CDR3 comprises 13 residues. Germline assignment: CDR1 SGHTA and CDR2 FQGNSA. Study results and limitations: The listing of 150 to 200 TCR beta chains classed them as cytomegalovirus-associated. Reportedly, diagnosis of cytomegalovirus status by the classifier showed high specificity and sensitivity.

Assay used: immunoSEQ multiplex PCR; TCRdb lists only in-frame clones, some missing. Here the sample spans 90,000 to 120,000 clones, approximately 96% being singletons. This chain connects TRBV7-2 to TRBJ1-1, with unresolved D. The source is a woman between 18 and 29 years old in good health and CMV-seronegative. The sequenced sample was PBMCs. The CDR3 coding sequence is TGTGCCAGCAGCTTTAGCTCGAACACTGAAGCTTTCTTT. It codes for CASSFSSNTEAFF.